What follows is one T cell receptor beta chain and its context. This sample is part of a study of T cells in Graves' hyperthyroidism and ophthalmopathy. Germline V gene lookup returns CDR1 MNHNS and CDR2 SASEGT. This CDR3 has 14 residues. Trimming cost V 6 bases and J 4 bases, with 13 bases left between them. RNA transcripts provided the source from which TCR beta CDR3 regions were amplified. A set of HTBI primers served as the primers for a first-round RT-PCR of the TCR CDR3. TCRdb reanalysed the multiplex PCR reads using MiXCR and keeps one entry per CDR3 protein. This sample yields under 300,000 distinct CDR3 sequences, of which about 15% are seen a single time; over 25% belongs to the top ten. Each 10 ml fresh peripheral blood draw supplied the PBMCs.

J is TRBJ1-5 and V is TRBV6-1; a possible D gene is TRBD1 (6 bases). This receptor was identified in a woman aged 45-65 years with Graves' hyperthyroidism that later progressed to Graves' ophthalmopathy. The sample was blood. CDR3 sequence: CASRPTGTNQPQHF. The DNA for the CDR3 is TGTGCCAGCAGACCTACAGGGACTAATCAGCCCCAGCATTTT.